Below, one TCR beta chain is given with its context. The antigen is undetermined. The repertoire was sequenced with immunoSEQ multiplex PCR; TCRdb's copy has only in-frame clones and lacks some. The table has roughly 160,000 clones, 92% seen once. The data were obtained in a study of T cell responses to AZD1222 COVID-19 vaccine. Findings and caveats of the study: Spike-specific TCR breadth and depth rose after two AZD1222 doses. Unmutated variant regions are reportedly targeted by nearly half of spike-specific TCRs. After the peak T cell response, and only then, were repertoires sampled.

V was cut by 7 bases and J by 0 bases, with 15 bases left in between. This CDR3 has 15 amino acids. The germline CDR1 and CDR2 sequences are MDHEN and SYDVKM. The specimen comprised peripheral blood, sampled 28 days after the second AZD1222 dose. The sequence was collected from an adult who received the AZD1222 COVID-19 vaccine. J is TRBJ1-1 and V is TRBV28; the D gene is possibly TRBD1 (5 bases). The CDR3 coding sequence is TGTGCCAGCATCCCTGTCGACAGCATGAACACTGAAGCTTTCTTT. Protein sequence: CASIPVDSMNTEAFF.